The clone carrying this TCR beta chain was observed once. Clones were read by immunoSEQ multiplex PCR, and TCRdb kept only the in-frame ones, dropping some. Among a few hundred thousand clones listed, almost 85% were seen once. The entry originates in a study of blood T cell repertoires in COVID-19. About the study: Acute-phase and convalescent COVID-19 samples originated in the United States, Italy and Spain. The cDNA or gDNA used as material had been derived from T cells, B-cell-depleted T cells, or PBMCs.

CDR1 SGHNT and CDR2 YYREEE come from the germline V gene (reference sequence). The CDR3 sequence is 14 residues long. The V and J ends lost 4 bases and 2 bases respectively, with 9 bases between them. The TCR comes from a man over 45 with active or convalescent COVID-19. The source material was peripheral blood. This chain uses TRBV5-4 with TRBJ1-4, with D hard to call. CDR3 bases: TGTGCCAGCAGCGCACAGTCGACTAATGAAAAACTGTTTTTT. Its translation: CASSAQSTNEKLFF.